This T cell receptor (beta chain) derives from a study of T cell repertoires in ileal Crohn's disease. Study-wide points: Sorted CD8 T cells held more high-frequency clones than CD4. Every patient over 26.8% clonality showed endoscopic recurrence. Compared with non-smokers, active smokers at surgery showed more clonal expansions. The median delay to postoperative endoscopy was 6 to 7 months.

In the case of this clone: The antigen is undetermined.

As for time point: neoterminal ileum biopsy at postoperative endoscopy, about 6 months after surgery. Trimming left V 6 bases short and J 7 bases short, with 13 bases between. The CDR3 extends over 14 amino acids. CDR1 and CDR2 from the germline V gene are MGHDK and SYGVNS. Generated by immunoSEQ multiplex PCR, the TCRdb table keeps only in-frame clones and is missing some. The table includes about 3,900 clones, around 70% detected once. Sequencing was done on a sample of ileal tissue. This TCR was sampled from an adult with Crohn's disease. This chain uses TRBV25-1 with TRBJ1-6; possibly TRBD1 for D (6 bases). CDR3 DNA sequence: TGTGCCAGCAGCCCAGGGGCACAAAATTCACCCCTCCACTTT. It specifies CASSPGAQNSPLHF. Variable domain in full (rest from reference TRBV25-1 and TRBJ1-6): EADIYQTPRYLVIGTGKKITLECSQTMGHDKMYWYQQDPGMELHLIHYSYGVNSTEKGDLSSESTVSRIRTEHFPLTLESARPSHTSQYLCASSPGAQNSPLHFGNGTRLTVT.